Listed below are T cell receptor beta chains from one sample, sequenced in a study of PD-1 blockade in mismatch repair-deficient tumors. Here immunoSEQ multiplex PCR was the method, and the copy in TCRdb shows in-frame clones only, minus some. This repertoire shows more than 15,000 clones, approximately 84% found once; its top ten account for 3% to 4%. The specimen was PBMCs, collected 4 weeks after starting pembrolizumab. The receptor source for this set is an adult with mismatch repair-deficient cancer. Each CDR3 is given with its conserved first and last residue. Each record gives: clone size, CDR3 length, V gene, CDR3 protein. Clone size is given for some rows only: seen once, a few or many times, or a class if the clone is expanded.

abundance: .; len: 11; v_gene: TRBV27; CDR3aa: CASRAGDTIYF
abundance: .; len: 11; v_gene: TRBV30; CDR3aa: CAWSQGYGYTF
abundance: few; len: 15; v_gene: TRBV10-1; CDR3aa: CASSESASGISEQYF
abundance: .; len: 15; v_gene: TRBV19; CDR3aa: CASSIQGPAYNEQFF
abundance: once; len: 16; v_gene: TRBV28; CDR3aa: CAMGDIWTYSNQPQHF
abundance: .; len: 17; v_gene: TRBV28; CDR3aa: CASTPPDSLDFSYGYTF
abundance: once; len: 20; v_gene: TRBV28; CDR3aa: CASRRLVGGGRASFSYEQYF
abundance: .; len: 17; v_gene: TRBV28; CDR3aa: CASKRREGTGGDNEQFF
abundance: few; len: 14; v_gene: TRBV5-1; CDR3aa: CASSLDRGPYEQYF
abundance: .; len: 15; v_gene: TRBV18; CDR3aa: CASSPRQGMVGEQFF
abundance: .; len: 17; v_gene: TRBV27; CDR3aa: CASSSGQGGSTNEKLFF
abundance: .; len: 13; v_gene: TRBV29-1; CDR3aa: CSVELENTDTQYF
abundance: .; len: 15; v_gene: TRBV4-1; CDR3aa: CASSPGQGSGNEQFF
abundance: .; len: 12; v_gene: TRBV2; CDR3aa: CASSEWGEKLFF
abundance: .; len: 18; v_gene: TRBV18; CDR3aa: CASSPTSGRAGGLYEQYF
abundance: .; len: 15; v_gene: TRBV29-1; CDR3aa: CSVKSGIIEGTEAFF
abundance: .; len: 13; v_gene: TRBV7-8; CDR3aa: CASSILETYEQYF
abundance: .; len: 16; v_gene: TRBV27; CDR3aa: CASSLIPLANTGELFF
abundance: .; len: 12; v_gene: TRBV19; CDR3aa: CASSMGSYEQYF
abundance: .; len: 14; v_gene: TRBV4-1; CDR3aa: CASSQVGLGTEAFF
abundance: .; len: 16; v_gene: TRBV30; CDR3aa: CAWSVLATGAPNEQFF